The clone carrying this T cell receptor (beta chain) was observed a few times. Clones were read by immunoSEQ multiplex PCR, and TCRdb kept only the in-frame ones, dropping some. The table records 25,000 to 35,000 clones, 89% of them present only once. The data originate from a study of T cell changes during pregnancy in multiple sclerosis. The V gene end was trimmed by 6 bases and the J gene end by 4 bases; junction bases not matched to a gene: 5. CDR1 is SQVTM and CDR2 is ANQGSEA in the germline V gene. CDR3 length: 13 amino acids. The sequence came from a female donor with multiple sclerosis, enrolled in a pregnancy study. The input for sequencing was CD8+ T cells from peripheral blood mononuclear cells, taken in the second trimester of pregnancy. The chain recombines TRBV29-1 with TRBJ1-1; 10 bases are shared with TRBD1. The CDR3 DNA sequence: TGCAGCGTCCGGACAGGGGGAGTCACTGAAGCTTTCTTT. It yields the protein CSVRTGGVTEAFF.